The clone carrying this TCR beta chain was counted many times. The antigen is undetermined. In making TCR beta libraries, quantitative 5'-RACE with molecular barcodes was used. TCRdb passed the 5' RACE reads through MiXCR, listing each CDR3 protein once. The sample gives about 240,000 distinct CDR3 sequences, around 9.1% of which show up once; around 6.8% is in the top ten. This sample is drawn from a study of CD8 T cells in ankylosing spondylitis. Findings and limits, study-wide: Apparently characteristic of ankylosing spondylitis blood was a TCR beta motif (under ten highly homologous variants). Matched synovial fluid from ankylosing spondylitis patients was reported to be enriched for disease-linked clones. Disease-linked clones bore a CD8+ phenotype and were relatively rare in peripheral blood.

Deletions cut 0 bases from V and 4 bases from J, with 7 bases between. This CDR3 comprises 13 residues. Looked up from germline, CDR1 is SEHNR and CDR2 is FQNEAQ (reference sequence). This clonotype was sampled from a male donor with ankylosing spondylitis or in good health (not recorded which). J is TRBJ2-7 and V is TRBV7-9, with D uncertain. The sequenced material came from blood, either unsorted or a sorted T cell fraction (not recorded which). As DNA, the CDR3 is TGTGCCAGCAGCTTAGCGGCCAGATACGAGCAGTACTTC. Translating it yields CASSLAARYEQYF.